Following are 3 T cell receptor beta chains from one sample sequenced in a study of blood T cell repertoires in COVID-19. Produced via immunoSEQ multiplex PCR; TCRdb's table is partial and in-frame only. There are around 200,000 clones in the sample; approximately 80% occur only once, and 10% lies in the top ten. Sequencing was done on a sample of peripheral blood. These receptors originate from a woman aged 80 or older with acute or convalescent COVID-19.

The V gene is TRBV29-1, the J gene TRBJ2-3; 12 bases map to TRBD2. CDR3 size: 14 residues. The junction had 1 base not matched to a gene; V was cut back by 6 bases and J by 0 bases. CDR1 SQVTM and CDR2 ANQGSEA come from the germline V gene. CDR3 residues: CSVGLAGSTDTQYF. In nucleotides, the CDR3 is TGCAGCGTCGGACTAGCGGGGAGCACAGATACGCAGTATTTT.

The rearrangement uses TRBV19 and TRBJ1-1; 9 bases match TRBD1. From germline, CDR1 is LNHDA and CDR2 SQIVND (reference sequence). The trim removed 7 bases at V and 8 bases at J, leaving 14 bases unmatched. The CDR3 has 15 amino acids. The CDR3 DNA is TGTGCCAGTATGGGATGGGCTACAGGGGGCTGGGAAGCTTTCTTT. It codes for CASMGWATGGWEAFF.

The CDR3 is CASSHRQSLAQLFF. Written as DNA, the CDR3 is TGTGCCAGCAGCCATCGACAATCACTAGCGCAGCTGTTTTTT. V and J are TRBV5-8 and TRBJ2-2, with 7 bases fitting TRBD2. The V and J ends lost 4 bases and 12 bases, in that order; junction bases with no gene match: 12. The CDR3 spans 14 residues. Germline V lookup: CDR1 SGHTS, CDR2 YDEGEE.